One sample yielded the 24 T cell receptor beta chains listed below, sequenced in a study of blood T cell repertoires in COVID-19. Data came from immunoSEQ multiplex PCR; TCRdb stores just in-frame clones and leaves some out. The table lists roughly 180,000 clones, 80% to 85% of them singletons. The sequencing sample was made of peripheral blood. All receptors come from a woman aged 40 to 49 with COVID-19, enrolled during active disease.

This rearrangement joins TRBV5-1 to TRBJ2-2, with D tentatively TRBD2 (6 bases). Germline V CDR1 and CDR2: SGHRS, YFSETQ. The CDR3 has 16 residues. The V end lost 2 bases, the J end lost 0 bases, and 11 bases lay between the germline ends. The CDR3 region is CASSLNAGPNTGELFF. DNA of the CDR3: TGCGCCAGCAGCTTAAATGCGGGGCCGAACACCGGGGAGCTGTTTTTT.

This chain's CDR3 is CASSPSGTTVSGNTIYF. The CDR3 DNA reads as TGTGCCAGCTCACCATCTGGGACAACCGTCTCTGGAAACACCATATATTTT. This rearrangement joins TRBV18 to TRBJ1-3, with D tentatively TRBD1 (6 bases). V gave up 2 bases and J gave up 0 bases, with 14 bases separating them. Germline-derived CDR1 and CDR2 are KGHSH and LQKENI. The CDR3 sequence is 17 residues long.

This chain links TRBV11-2 with TRBJ1-4; a weak D match, TRBD1 (5 bases). CDR3 length: 15 amino acids. Trimming stripped 5 bases from V and 8 bases from J, with 18 bases between. Germline values: CDR1 SGHAT, CDR2 FQNNGV. The CDR3 protein is CASSPYRRREEKLFF. The CDR3 DNA is TGTGCCAGCAGCCCATACAGGAGGAGGGAAGAAAAACTGTTTTTT.

The chain employs TRBV29-1 and TRBJ1-2; weak D call: TRBD1 (5 bases). V lost 0 bases, J lost 1 base, and 12 bases lay in between. The CDR3 has 15 residues. Germline V gene data show CDR1 as SQVTM and CDR2 as ANQGSEA. This CDR3 reads CSVEERRAINYGYTF. DNA of the CDR3: TGCAGCGTTGAAGAACGCAGGGCGATTAACTATGGCTACACCTTC.

The chain links TRBV21-1 to TRBJ2-2; the tabulated D call, TRBD1, remains unverified against the DNA. TRBV21-1 has pseudogene status. This CDR3 is 15 amino acids long. CDR3 in DNA: TGTGCCAGCAGGCCGGGACAGGGAGTTTCCGGGGAGCTGTTTTTT. This sequence encodes CASRPGQGVSGELFF.

The CDR3 region has the DNA TGTGCCAGCAGTGAACAGGTTTCCAATCAGCCCCAGCATTTT. Translation: CASSEQVSNQPQHF. The J gene is TRBJ1-5, the V gene TRBV6-1; no reliable D call. Germline CDR1 is MNHNS and CDR2 is SASEGT. The V end was cut by 2 bases, the J end by 3 bases, with 8 bases between. CDR3 length: 14 residues.

The chain has TRBV4-1 and TRBJ1-1, with unresolved D. With 0 bases removed from V and 9 bases from J, the gap between germline ends came to 14 bases. The CDR3 spans 14 residues. The germline V gene has CDR1 MGHRA and CDR2 YSYEKL. The DNA of the CDR3 is TGCGCCAGCAGCCAAGAGCCGGACTTTGCTAAAGCTTTCTTT. It yields the protein CASSQEPDFAKAFF.

About this clone itself: The junction differs from germline at one of its ends, possibly a read error. The chain links TRBV3-1 (or the pseudogene TRBV3-2) to TRBJ1-1, with D tentatively TRBD1 (6 bases). The CDR3 runs 11 residues. Looked up from germline, CDR1 is LGHDT and CDR2 is YNNKEL (reference sequence). The CDR3: CASSQTGTHSF. In nucleotides, the CDR3 is TGTGCCAGCAGCCAGACCGGGACACACAGTTTT.

The rearrangement uses TRBV27 and TRBJ2-7, with D hard to call. The CDR3 is 14 residues long. From germline, CDR1 is MNHEY and CDR2 SMNVEV (reference sequence). V was shortened by 1 base and J by 5 bases, with 12 bases between the two germline ends. This CDR3 reads CASSLYVIGDEQYF. The CDR3, as DNA: TGTGCCAGCAGTTTATATGTTATTGGAGACGAGCAGTACTTC.

This chain uses TRBV21-1 with TRBJ2-7; TRBD1, the D gene given by the table, was not confirmed from the DNA. TRBV21-1 is listed as a pseudogene. The CDR3 length is 13 residues. Written as DNA, the CDR3 is TGTGCCAGCTCGACAGGACAGTACTACGAGCAGTACTTC. Encoded protein: CASSTGQYYEQYF.

This chain connects TRBV7-8 to TRBJ2-1; D unclear. Germline V CDR1 and CDR2: SGHVS, FQNEAQ. V dropped 5 bases and J dropped 0 bases, with 14 bases sitting between them. This CDR3 region has 16 residues. The CDR3 is CASSDNPSGSYNEQFF. The CDR3 region has the DNA TGTGCCAGCAGCGACAACCCCTCCGGCTCCTACAATGAGCAGTTCTTC.

The J gene is TRBJ2-5, the V gene TRBV9; maybe TRBD2 (6 bases). Trimming pared 3 bases from V and 5 bases from J, leaving 11 bases between. CDR1 is SGDLS and CDR2 is YYNGEE in the germline V gene. The CDR3 covers 13 residues. The CDR3 sequence: CASSAGTQETQYF. The CDR3 coding sequence is TGTGCCAGCAGCGCCGGGACTCAGGAGACCCAGTACTTC.

The V and J genes are TRBV2 and TRBJ1-4; unclear D gene. Trimming removed 0 bases from V and 7 bases from J, with 12 bases in between. Germline lookup yields CDR1 SNHLY and CDR2 FYNNEI. This CDR3 has 15 residues. This CDR3 is CASSEARGSGEKLFF. The CDR3, as DNA: TGTGCCAGCAGTGAAGCGCGGGGTTCTGGTGAAAAACTGTTTTTT.

The genes are TRBV2 and TRBJ1-5, with 8 bases fitting TRBD1. Trimming took 6 bases from V and 3 from J; bases not matched to a gene: 7. CDR1 SNHLY and CDR2 FYNNEI come from the germline V gene. The CDR3 has 15 residues. The CDR3 sequence is CASRAGTGANQPQHF. CDR3 DNA sequence: TGTGCCAGCAGAGCCGGGACAGGAGCCAATCAGCCCCAGCATTTT.

This CDR3 reads CASSPRTGSTDTQYF. CDR3 coding DNA: TGCGCCAGCAGCCCCCGGACAGGTAGCACAGATACGCAGTATTTT. The V call is TRBV5-1, the J call TRBJ2-3; TRBD1 aligns across 7 bases. The CDR3 spans 15 residues. V lost 4 bases, J lost 0 bases, and 5 bases stayed unmatched. CDR1 and CDR2 (germline): SGHRS, YFSETQ.

This chain uses TRBV19 with TRBJ1-4, with TRBD1 matching 7 bases. Per germline, CDR1 LNHDA and CDR2 SQIVND (reference sequence). The CDR3 has 13 residues. The V and J ends lost 6 bases and 5 bases, in that order; junction bases with no gene match: 3. Written as DNA, the CDR3 is TGTGCCAGTAGGACGACAGGGAATGAAAAACTGTTTTTT. Its translation is CASRTTGNEKLFF.

The rearrangement links TRBV4-1 to TRBJ2-4; D is perhaps TRBD2 (6 bases). CDR1 is MGHRA and CDR2 is YSYEKL in the germline V gene. The CDR3 loop spans 17 amino acids. Trimming pared 1 base from V and 1 base from J, leaving 14 bases between. The chain's CDR3 is CASSQAGGIRAKNIQYF. The CDR3, as DNA: TGCGCCAGCAGCCAAGCCGGGGGAATAAGGGCCAAAAACATTCAGTACTTC.

This clone came up once. J is TRBJ1-2 and V is TRBV3-1 (or the pseudogene TRBV3-2); 7 positions agree with TRBD1. The V segment lost 2 bases and the J segment 0 bases; nucleotides outside the gene matches: 6. Germline CDR1 and CDR2: LGHDT and YNNKEL (reference sequence). CDR3 length equals 16 residues. The CDR3 protein is CASSQLNRGSNYGYTF. The CDR3 region has the DNA TGTGCCAGCAGCCAACTTAACAGGGGTTCTAACTATGGCTACACCTTC.

V and J are TRBV6-4 and TRBJ2-1; possibly TRBD2 for D (5 bases). The germline gives CDR1 MRHNA, CDR2 SNTAGT. The CDR3 is 15 amino acids. V shed 3 bases and J shed 8 bases, with 17 bases lying between them. This CDR3 is CASSDWLRGIDEQFF. The CDR3 region has the DNA TGTGCCAGCAGTGATTGGCTACGGGGTATTGATGAGCAGTTCTTC.

This chain connects TRBV5-1 to TRBJ2-6; D might be TRBD2 (5 bases). CDR1 and CDR2 (germline): SGHRS, YFSETQ. This CDR3 region has 17 residues. Trimming cost V 0 bases and J 5 bases, with 15 bases left between them. The DNA of the CDR3 is TGCGCCAGCAGCTTGGTACGGGAAGGGATTTGGGCCAACGTCCTGACTTTC. As protein: CASSLVREGIWANVLTF.

The chain carries TRBV4-2 and TRBJ2-7; TRBD2 aligns across 10 bases. This CDR3 is built from 16 residues. Germline loops: CDR1 LGHNA, CDR2 YNFKEQ. Unmatched junction bases numbered 7, after V lost 0 bases and J lost 5 bases. The CDR3 bases are TGTGCCAGCAGCCAAGATACTAGCGGGGCGTCCGACGAGCAGTACTTC. This encodes CASSQDTSGASDEQYF.

The chain uses TRBV6-2 or TRBV6-3 and TRBJ2-1, with D unclear. V lost 6 bases to trimming and J lost 0 bases, with 6 bases between them. Per the germline V gene, CDR1 is MNHEY and CDR2 is SVGEGT. This CDR3 has 13 residues. In nucleotides, the CDR3 is TGTGCCAGCAGCTCATCCTCCTACAATGAGCAGTTCTTC. It encodes CASSSSSYNEQFF.

CDR3 sequence (DNA): TGCGCCAGCAGCCAAGAAACAGAATACGAGCAGTACTTC. Translating it yields CASSQETEYEQYF. The genes are TRBV4-1 and TRBJ2-7; no firm D call. The CDR3 loop spans 13 amino acids. V was pared by 0 bases and J by 4 bases, with 7 bases between. Germline V gene data show CDR1 as MGHRA and CDR2 as YSYEKL.

The chain's CDR3 is CASSQGGQGQKLFF. In nucleotides, the CDR3 is TGCGCCAGCAGCCAAGGTGGACAGGGGCAAAAACTGTTTTTT. This chain links TRBV4-1 with TRBJ1-4; 9 bases map to TRBD1. CDR1 MGHRA and CDR2 YSYEKL come from the germline V gene. The CDR3 is 14 amino acids. Trimming at V came to 1 base and at J to 9 bases, leaving 3 bases not matched to a gene.